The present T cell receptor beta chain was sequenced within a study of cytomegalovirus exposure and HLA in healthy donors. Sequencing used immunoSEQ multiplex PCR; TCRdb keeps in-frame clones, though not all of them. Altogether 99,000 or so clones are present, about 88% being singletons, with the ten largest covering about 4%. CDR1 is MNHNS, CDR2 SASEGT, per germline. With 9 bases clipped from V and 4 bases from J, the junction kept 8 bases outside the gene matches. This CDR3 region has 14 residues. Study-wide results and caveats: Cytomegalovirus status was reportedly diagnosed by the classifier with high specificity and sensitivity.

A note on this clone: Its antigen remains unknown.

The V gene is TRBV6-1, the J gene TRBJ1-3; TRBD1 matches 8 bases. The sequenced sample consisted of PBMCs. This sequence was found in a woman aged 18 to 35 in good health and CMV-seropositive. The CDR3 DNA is TGTGCCAGTCAACAGGGGGTCGGCGGAAACACCATATATTTT. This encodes CASQQGVGGNTIYF.